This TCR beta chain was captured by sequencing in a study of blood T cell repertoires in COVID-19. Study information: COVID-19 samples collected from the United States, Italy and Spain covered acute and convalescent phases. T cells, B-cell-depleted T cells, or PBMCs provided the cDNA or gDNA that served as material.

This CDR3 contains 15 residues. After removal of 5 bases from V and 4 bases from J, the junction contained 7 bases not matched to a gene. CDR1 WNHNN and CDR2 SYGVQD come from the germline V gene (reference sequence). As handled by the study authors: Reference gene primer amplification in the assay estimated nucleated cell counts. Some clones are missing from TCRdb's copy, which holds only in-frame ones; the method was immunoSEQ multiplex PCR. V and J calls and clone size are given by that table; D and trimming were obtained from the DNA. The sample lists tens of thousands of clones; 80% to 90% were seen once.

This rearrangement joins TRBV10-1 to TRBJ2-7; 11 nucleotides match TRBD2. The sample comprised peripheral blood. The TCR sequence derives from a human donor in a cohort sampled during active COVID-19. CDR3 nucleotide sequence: TGCGCCAGCAGTCCGACTAGCGGGATTCGGTACGAGCAGTACTTC. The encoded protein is CASSPTSGIRYEQYF.